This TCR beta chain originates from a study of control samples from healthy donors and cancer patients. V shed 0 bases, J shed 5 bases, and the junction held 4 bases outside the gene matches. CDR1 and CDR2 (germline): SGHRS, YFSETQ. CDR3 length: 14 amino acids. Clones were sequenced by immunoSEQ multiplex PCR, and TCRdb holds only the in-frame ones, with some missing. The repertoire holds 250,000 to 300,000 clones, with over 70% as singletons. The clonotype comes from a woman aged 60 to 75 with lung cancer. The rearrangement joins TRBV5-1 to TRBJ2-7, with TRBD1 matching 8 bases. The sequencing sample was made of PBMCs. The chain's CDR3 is CASSLATGGDEQYF. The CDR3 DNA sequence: TGCGCCAGCAGCTTGGCTACAGGGGGTGACGAGCAGTACTTC. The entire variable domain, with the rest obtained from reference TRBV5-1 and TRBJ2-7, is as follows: KAGVTQTPRYLIKTRGQQVTLSCSPISGHRSVSWYQQTPGQGLQFLFEYFSETQRNKGNFPGRFSGRQFSNSRSEMNVSTLELGDSALYLCASSLATGGDEQYFGPGTRLTVT.